Described below is a single T cell receptor beta chain sequence and its context. Its antigen is not known. The data are from a study of blood T cells in healthy people across ages. Across the whole study: There was about one barcoded beta molecule captured by template switching per two T cells.

The CDR3 totals 16 residues. In germline, CDR1 is SGHTA, CDR2 FQGNSA. With 4 bases clipped from V and 6 bases from J, the junction kept 14 bases outside the gene matches. Combining a sample-barcoded 5' primer with a J-beta primer mix, a second PCR ran for about 6 to 11 cycles. TCRdb re-derived calls from the 5' RACE reads in MiXCR, one entry per CDR3 protein. The data hold some 1,800,000 distinct CDR3 sequences, with roughly 43% observed a single time. Overall study results and limits: The diversity estimates, figures obtained from one million T cells, were considered underestimates.

This chain links TRBV7-2 with TRBJ1-2, with TRBD1 matching 7 bases. The sample consisted of blood. This sequence was found in a human donor in good health. Here the CDR3 DNA reads TGTGCCAGCAGCTCGAGGACCGGGACAGAAAATGATGGCTACACCTTC. It specifies CASSSRTGTENDGYTF.